This T cell receptor beta chain was captured in a study of T-cell memory formation after mild COVID-19. TCRdb reanalysed the 5' RACE reads using MiXCR and keeps one entry per CDR3 protein. The sample has a few hundred thousand distinct CDR3 sequences; approximately 19% are singletons. V lost 0 bases and J 3 bases, leaving 9 bases between the germline ends. This CDR3 comprises 14 residues. CDR1 is MGHRA, CDR2 YSYEKL, per germline. This sequence joins TRBV4-1 and TRBJ2-7; D uncertain. The sequencing sample was made of PBMCs or a T cell subset sorted from them (not recorded which). The receptor was derived from a man aged 18 to 29 who had mild COVID-19 (a few samples of this study predate the infection). Cell type and time point are not known. CDR3 coding DNA: TGCGCCAGCAGCCAAGATCCGGGCGGCTACGAGCAGTACTTC. Protein sequence: CASSQDPGGYEQYF.